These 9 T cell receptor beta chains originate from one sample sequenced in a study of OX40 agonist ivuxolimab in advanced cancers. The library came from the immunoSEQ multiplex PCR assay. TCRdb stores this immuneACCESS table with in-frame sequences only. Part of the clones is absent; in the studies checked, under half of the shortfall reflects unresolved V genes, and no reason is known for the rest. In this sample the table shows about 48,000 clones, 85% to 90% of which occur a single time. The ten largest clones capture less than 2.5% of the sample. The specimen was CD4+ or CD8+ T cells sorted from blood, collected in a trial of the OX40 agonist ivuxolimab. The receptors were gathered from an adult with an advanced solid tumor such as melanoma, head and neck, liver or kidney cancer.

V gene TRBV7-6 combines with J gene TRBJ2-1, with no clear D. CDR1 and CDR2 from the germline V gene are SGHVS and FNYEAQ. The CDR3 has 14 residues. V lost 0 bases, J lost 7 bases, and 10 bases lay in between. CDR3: CASSLAFSQNEQFF. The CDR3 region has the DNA TGTGCCAGCAGCTTAGCGTTTAGTCAGAATGAGCAGTTCTTC.

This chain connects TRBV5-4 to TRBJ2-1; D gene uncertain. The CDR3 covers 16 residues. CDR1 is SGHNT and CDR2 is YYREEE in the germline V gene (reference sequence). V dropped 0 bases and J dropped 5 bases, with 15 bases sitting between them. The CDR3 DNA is TGTGCCAGCAGCTTGGCTAATACAGTAATGAACAATGAGCAGTTCTTC. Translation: CASSLANTVMNNEQFF. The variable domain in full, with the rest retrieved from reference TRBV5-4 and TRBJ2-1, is ETGVTQSPTHLIKTRGQQVTLRCSSQSGHNTVSWYQQALGQGPQFIFQYYREEENGRGNFPPRFSGLQFPNYSSELNVNALELDDSALYLCASSLANTVMNNEQFFGPGTRLTVL.

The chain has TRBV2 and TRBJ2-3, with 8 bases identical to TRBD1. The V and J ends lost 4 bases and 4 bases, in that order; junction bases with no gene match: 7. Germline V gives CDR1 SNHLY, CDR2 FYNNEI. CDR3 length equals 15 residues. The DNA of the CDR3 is TGTGCCAGCAGTGGGGGGCAGGGGGCCGCAGATACGCAGTATTTT. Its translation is CASSGGQGAADTQYF.

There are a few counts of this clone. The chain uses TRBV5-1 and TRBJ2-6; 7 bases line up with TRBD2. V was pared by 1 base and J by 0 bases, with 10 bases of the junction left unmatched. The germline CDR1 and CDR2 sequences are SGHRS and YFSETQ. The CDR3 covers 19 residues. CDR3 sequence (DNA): TGCGCCAGCAGCTTGAAGCGGGGCGCCGGGGGCTCTGGGGCCAACGTCCTGACTTTC. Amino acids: CASSLKRGAGGSGANVLTF.

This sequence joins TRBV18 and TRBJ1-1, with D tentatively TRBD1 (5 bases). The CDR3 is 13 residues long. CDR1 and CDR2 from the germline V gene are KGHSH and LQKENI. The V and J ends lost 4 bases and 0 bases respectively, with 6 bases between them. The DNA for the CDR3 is TGTGCCAGCTCACAGGGACTGAACACTGAAGCTTTCTTT. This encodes CASSQGLNTEAFF. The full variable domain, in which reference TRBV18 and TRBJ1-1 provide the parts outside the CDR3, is NAGVMQNPRHLVRRRGQEARLRCSPMKGHSHVYWYRQLPEEGLKFMVYLQKENIIDESGMPKERFSAEFPKEGPSILRIQQVVRGDSAAYFCASSQGLNTEAFFGQGTRLTVV.

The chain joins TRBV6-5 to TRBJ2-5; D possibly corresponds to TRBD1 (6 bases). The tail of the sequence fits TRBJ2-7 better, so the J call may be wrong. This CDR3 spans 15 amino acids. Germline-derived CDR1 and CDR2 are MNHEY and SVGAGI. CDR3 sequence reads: CASSYSETGSYEQYF. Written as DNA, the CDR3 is TGTGCCAGCAGTTACTCAGAGACAGGATCCTACGAGCAGTACTTC.

Here the CDR3 reads CASSQLGDTQYF. DNA for the CDR3: TGTGCCAGCAGTCAACTCGGGGATACGCAGTATTTT. This chain uses TRBV27 with TRBJ2-3; no firm D call. This CDR3 contains 12 residues. CDR1 and CDR2 (germline): MNHEY, SMNVEV (reference sequence). Trimming took 5 bases from V and 6 from J, leaving 9 bases between them.

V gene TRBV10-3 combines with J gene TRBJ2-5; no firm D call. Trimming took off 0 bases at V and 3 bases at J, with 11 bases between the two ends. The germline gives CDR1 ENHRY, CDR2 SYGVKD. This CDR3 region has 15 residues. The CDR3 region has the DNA TGTGCCATCAGTGAGTCGCCGGGCGCCGAAGAGACCCAGTACTTC. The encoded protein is CAISESPGAEETQYF.

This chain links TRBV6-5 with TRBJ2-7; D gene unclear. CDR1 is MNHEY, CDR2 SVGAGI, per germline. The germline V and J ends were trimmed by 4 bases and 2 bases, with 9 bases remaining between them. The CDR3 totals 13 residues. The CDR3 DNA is TGTGCCAGCAGTTTGGCCCAGCCCTACGAGCAGTACTTC. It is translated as CASSLAQPYEQYF.